This T cell receptor beta chain was documented in a study of identical twins. In this sample, this clonotype turned up a few times. The CDR3 contains 14 residues. Germline V lookup: CDR1 SGHRS, CDR2 YFSETQ. V was trimmed by 0 bases and J by 5 bases, leaving 11 bases between them. Template switching (which added a universal primer site) was used, and cDNA carried unique molecular identifiers. MiXCR, applied by TCRdb to the 5' RACE reads, yields one record per CDR3 protein. The sample consists of around 510,000 distinct CDR3 sequences, roughly an eighth of them appearing once. The same specimen was also included in a second study, on yellow fever vaccine responses in identical twins.

Material for sequencing was CD4+ T cells sorted from blood. V usage is TRBV5-1 and J usage is TRBJ1-2, with no clear D. The sequence derives from a woman under 30 in good health. CDR3 residues: CASSLDWPGYGYTF. The DNA for the CDR3 is TGCGCCAGCAGCTTGGACTGGCCGGGGTATGGCTACACCTTC. Using reference TRBV5-1 and TRBJ1-2 for the parts outside the CDR3, the full variable domain is KAGVTQTPRYLIKTRGQQVTLSCSPISGHRSVSWYQQTPGQGLQFLFEYFSETQRNKGNFPGRFSGRQFSNSRSEMNVSTLELGDSALYLCASSLDWPGYGYTFGSGTRLTVV.